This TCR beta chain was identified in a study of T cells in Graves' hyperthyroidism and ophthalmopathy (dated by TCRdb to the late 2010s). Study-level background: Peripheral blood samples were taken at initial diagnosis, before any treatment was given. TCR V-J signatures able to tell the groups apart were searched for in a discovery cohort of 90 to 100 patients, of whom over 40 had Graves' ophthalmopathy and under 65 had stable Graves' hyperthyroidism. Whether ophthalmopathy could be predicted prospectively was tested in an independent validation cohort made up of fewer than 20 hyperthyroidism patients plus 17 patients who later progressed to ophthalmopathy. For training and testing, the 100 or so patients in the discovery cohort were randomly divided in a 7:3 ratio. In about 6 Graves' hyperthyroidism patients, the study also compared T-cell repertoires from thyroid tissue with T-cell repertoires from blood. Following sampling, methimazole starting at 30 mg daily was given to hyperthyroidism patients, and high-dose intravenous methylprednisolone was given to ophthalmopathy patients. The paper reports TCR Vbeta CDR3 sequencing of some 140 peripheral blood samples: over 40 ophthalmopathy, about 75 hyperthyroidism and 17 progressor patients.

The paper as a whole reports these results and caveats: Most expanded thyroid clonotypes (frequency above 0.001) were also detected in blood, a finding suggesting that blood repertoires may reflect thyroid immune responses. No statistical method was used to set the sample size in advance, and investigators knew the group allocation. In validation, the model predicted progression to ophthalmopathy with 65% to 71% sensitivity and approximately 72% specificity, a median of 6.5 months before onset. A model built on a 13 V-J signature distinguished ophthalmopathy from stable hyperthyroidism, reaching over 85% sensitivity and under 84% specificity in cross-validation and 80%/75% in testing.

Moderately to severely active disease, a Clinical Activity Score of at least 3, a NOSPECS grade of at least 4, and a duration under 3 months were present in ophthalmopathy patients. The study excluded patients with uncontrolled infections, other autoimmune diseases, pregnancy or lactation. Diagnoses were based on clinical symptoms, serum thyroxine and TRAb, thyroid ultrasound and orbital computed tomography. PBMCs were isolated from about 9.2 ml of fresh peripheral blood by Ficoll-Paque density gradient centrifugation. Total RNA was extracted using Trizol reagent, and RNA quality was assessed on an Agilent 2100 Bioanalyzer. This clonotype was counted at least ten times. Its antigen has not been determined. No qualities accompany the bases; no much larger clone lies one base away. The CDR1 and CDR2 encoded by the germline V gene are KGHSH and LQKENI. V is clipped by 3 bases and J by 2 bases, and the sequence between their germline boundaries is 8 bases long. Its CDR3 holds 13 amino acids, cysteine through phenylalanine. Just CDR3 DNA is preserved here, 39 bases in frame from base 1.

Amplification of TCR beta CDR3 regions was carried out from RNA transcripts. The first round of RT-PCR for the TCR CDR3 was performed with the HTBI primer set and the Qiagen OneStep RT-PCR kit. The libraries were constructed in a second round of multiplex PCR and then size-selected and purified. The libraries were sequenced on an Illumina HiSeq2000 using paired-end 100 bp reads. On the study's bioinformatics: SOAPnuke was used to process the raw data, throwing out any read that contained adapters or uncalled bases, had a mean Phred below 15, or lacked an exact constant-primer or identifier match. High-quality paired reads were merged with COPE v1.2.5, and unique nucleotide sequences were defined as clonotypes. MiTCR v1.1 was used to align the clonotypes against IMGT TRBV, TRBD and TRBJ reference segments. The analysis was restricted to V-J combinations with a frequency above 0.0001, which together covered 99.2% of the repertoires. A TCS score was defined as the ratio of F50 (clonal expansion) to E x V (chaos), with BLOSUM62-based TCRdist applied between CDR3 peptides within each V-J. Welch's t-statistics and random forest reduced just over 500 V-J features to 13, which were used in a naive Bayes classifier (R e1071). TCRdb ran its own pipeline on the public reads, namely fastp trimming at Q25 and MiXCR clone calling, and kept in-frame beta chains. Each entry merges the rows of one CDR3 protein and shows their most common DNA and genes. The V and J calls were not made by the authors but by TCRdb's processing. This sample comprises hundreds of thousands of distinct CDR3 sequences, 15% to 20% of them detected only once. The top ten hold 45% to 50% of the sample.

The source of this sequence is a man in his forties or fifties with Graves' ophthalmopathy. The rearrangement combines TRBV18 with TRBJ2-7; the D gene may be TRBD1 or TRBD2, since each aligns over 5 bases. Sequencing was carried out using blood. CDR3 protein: CASSPLGPYEQYF. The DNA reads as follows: TGTGCCAGCTCACCCCTGGGACCCTACGAGCAGTACTTC.